These T cell receptor beta chains were read from a single sample in a study of identical twins. A single record per CDR3 protein comes from TCRdb applying MiXCR to the 5' RACE reads. The data show more than 200,000 distinct CDR3 sequences, about 14% seen once. The sample was memory (CD45RO+) T cells sorted from blood. The receptors were sampled from a woman between 18 and 30 years old in good health. Each CDR3 is given with its conserved first and last residue. The D gene is left open where the match is weak. Some rows mark clone size as missing; the rest say once, few, many or name a class of expanded clone.

V gene	CDR3 length	clone size	D gene	J gene	CDR3 DNA	CDR3 protein
TRBV5-6	14	few	.	TRBJ1-1	TGTGCCAGCAGCTACGGACTAGGTAACACTGAAGCTTTCTTT	CASSYGLGNTEAFF
TRBV5-1	16	few	TRBD2	TRBJ2-3	TGCGCCAGTACGACCCTGCCGGGAGGGAGCACAGATACGCAGTATTTT	CASTTLPGGSTDTQYF
TRBV5-1	14	.	.	TRBJ2-3	TGCGCCAGCGCCAGGGATTCTAGCACAGATACGCAGTATTTT	CASARDSSTDTQYF
TRBV5-1	17	many	TRBD1	TRBJ2-7	TGCGCCAGCAGCTTACTACCACCGGGACAGGGGGAAGAAGAGCAGTACTTC	CASSLLPPGQGEEEQYF
TRBV6-1	17	few	.	TRBJ2-7	TGTGCCAGCAGTGAAGTTAGCCCCGACAGGAGCTCCTACGAGCAGTACTTC	CASSEVSPDRSSYEQYF
TRBV5-6	12	few	.	TRBJ1-2	TGTGCCAGCAGCGAAAGGTATTATGGCTACACCTTC	CASSERYYGYTF
TRBV20-1	13	few	TRBD2	TRBJ2-3	TGCAGTCTGACTAGCGGGAGCACAGATACGCAGTATTTT	CSLTSGSTDTQYF
TRBV12-3/TRBV12-4	17	few	TRBD2	TRBJ2-1	TGTGCCAGCAGTCGTGGACTAGCGGCCAGCTCCTACAATGAGCAGTTCTTC	CASSRGLAASSYNEQFF
TRBV20-1	11	many	TRBD1	TRBJ1-1	TGCAGTGCTGGGACAGTCACTGAAGCTTTCTTT	CSAGTVTEAFF
TRBV5-1	14	few	.	TRBJ2-7	TGCGCCAGCAGCGACCAGGGCGGCAGAATTGGGCAGTACTTC	CASSDQGGRIGQYF
TRBV5-1	16	few	.	TRBJ2-7	TGCGCCAGCAGCTTCTCCGAGGCCGGGACCTTCTACGAGCAGTACTTC	CASSFSEAGTFYEQYF
TRBV6-2/TRBV6-3	14	.	.	TRBJ1-1	TGTGCCAGCAGTTTTTTCTCGGGGTCGGCTGAAGCTTTCTTT	CASSFFSGSAEAFF
TRBV2	15	few	TRBD1	TRBJ2-2	TGTGCCAGCAGTTGGACAGGGTCGAACACCGGGGAGCTGTTTTTT	CASSWTGSNTGELFF
TRBV12-3/TRBV12-4	12	many	.	TRBJ1-1	TGTGCCAGCAGTTCTCAGGGGAGGGAGGCTTTCTTT	CASSSQGREAFF
TRBV20-1	15	few	TRBD1	TRBJ2-3	TGCAGTGCTAGAGAAGAGGGGGCCAAGGCAGATACGCAGTATTTT	CSAREEGAKADTQYF
TRBV7-2	15	few	.	TRBJ1-2	TGTGCCAGCAGCTCGCACGGACAGCCGTTCTATGGCTACACCTTC	CASSSHGQPFYGYTF
TRBV24-1	14	many	.	TRBJ1-5	TGTGCCACCAGTGCAGCTTATAGCAATCAGCCCCAGCATTTT	CATSAAYSNQPQHF
TRBV7-8	14	many	TRBD1	TRBJ2-5	TGTGCCAGCAGCTTAGGACAGGGGTCAGGGACCCAGTACTTC	CASSLGQGSGTQYF
TRBV5-5	14	many	.	TRBJ2-1	TGTGCCAGCAGGTCCCTAAGCTCCTACAATGAGCAGTTCTTC	CASRSLSSYNEQFF
TRBV7-9	15	.	TRBD1	TRBJ2-3	TGTGCCAGCATAGGACAGGGGTTTGGCACAGATACGCAGTATTTT	CASIGQGFGTDTQYF
TRBV11-3	15	.	TRBD2	TRBJ2-2	TGTGCCAGCAGCTCCCTCCGGGAGGACACCGGGGAGCTGTTTTTT	CASSSLREDTGELFF
TRBV29-1	15	few	TRBD1	TRBJ2-2	TGCAGCGTTCTCATCGGACAGGGGCAAGCGGGGGAGCTGTTTTTT	CSVLIGQGQAGELFF
TRBV12-3/TRBV12-4	15	few	.	TRBJ1-5	TGTGCCAGCAGTGCCCACAGGGCGGTTAATCAGCCCCAGCATTTT	CASSAHRAVNQPQHF